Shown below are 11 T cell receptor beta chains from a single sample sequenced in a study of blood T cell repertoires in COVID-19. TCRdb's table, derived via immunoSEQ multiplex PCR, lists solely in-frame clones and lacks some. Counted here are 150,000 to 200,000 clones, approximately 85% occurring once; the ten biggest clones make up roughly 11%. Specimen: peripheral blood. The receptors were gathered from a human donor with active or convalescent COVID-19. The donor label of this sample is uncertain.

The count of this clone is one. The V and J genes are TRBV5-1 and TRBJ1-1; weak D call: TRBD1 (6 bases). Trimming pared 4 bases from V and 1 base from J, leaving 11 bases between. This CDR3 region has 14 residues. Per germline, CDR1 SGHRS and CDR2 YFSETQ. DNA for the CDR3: TGCGCCAGCAGCAGTGGACAGTCGAACACTGAAGCTTTCTTT. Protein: CASSSGQSNTEAFF.

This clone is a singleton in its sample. This chain's CDR3 is CSASDTLAGGTDTQYF. For the CDR3, the DNA is TGCAGTGCTAGTGATACTCTAGCGGGTGGCACAGATACGCAGTATTTT. The rearrangement uses TRBV20-1 and TRBJ2-3; 8 bases are shared with TRBD2. The CDR3 runs to 16 residues. The germline V gene encodes CDR1 DFQATT and CDR2 SNEGSKA (reference sequence). Losses at the gene ends were 3 bases for V and 1 base for J; bases not matched to a gene: 9.

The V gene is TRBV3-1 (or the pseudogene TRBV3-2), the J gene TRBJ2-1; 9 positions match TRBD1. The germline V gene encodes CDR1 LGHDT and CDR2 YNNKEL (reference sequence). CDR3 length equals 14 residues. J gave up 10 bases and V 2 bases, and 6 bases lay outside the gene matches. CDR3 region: CASSQRDRVYEQFF. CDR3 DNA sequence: TGTGCCAGCAGCCAAAGGGACAGGGTATACGAGCAGTTCTTC.

This CDR3 is CASSLGATGFGANVLTF. The CDR3 coding sequence is TGTGCCAGCAGCTTGGGGGCTACAGGGTTTGGTGCCAACGTCCTGACTTTC. This sequence joins TRBV5-8 and TRBJ2-6; D might be TRBD1 (6 bases). V was pared by 0 bases and J by 7 bases, with 17 bases between. There are 17 residues in the CDR3. Germline V gene lookup returns CDR1 SGHTS and CDR2 YDEGEE. Based on the CDR3 plus reference TRBV5-8 and TRBJ2-6, the full variable domain is EAGVTQSPTHLIKTRGQQATLRCSPISGHTSVYWYQQALGLGLQFLLWYDEGEERNRGNFPPRFSGRQFPNYSSELNVNALELEDSALYLCASSLGATGFGANVLTFGAGSRLTVL.

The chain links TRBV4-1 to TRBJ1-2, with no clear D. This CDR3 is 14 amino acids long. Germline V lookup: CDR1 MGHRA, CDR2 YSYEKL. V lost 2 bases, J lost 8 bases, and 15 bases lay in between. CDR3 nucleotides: TGCGCCAGCAGCCAAAGTCAGGCGTTTATGGGCTACACCTTC. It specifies CASSQSQAFMGYTF.

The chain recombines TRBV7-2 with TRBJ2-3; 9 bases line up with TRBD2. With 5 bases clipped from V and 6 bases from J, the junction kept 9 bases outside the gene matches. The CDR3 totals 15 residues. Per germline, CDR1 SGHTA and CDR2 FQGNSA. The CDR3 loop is CASSRGLALVDTQYF. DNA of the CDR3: TGTGCCAGCAGCCGGGGACTAGCCCTTGTGGATACGCAGTATTTT.

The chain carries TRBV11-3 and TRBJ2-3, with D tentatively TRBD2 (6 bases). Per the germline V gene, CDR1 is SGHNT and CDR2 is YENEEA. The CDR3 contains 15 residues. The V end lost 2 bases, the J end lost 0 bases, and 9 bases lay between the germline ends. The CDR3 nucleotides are TGTGCCAGCAGCTTAATAGGGACTAGCACAGATACGCAGTATTTT. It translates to CASSLIGTSTDTQYF.

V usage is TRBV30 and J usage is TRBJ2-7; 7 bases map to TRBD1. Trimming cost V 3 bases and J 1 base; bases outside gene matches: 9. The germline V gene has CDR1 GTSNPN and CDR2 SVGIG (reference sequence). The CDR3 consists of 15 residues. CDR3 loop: CAWSLGGNPSYEQYF. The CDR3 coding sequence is TGTGCCTGGAGCCTAGGGGGCAACCCTTCCTACGAGCAGTACTTC.

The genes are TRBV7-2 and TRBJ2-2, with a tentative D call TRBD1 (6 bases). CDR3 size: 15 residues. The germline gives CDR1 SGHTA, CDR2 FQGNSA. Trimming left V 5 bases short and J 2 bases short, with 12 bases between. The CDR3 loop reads CASSPTGQNTGELFF. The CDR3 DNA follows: TGTGCCAGCAGCCCCACGGGACAAAACACCGGGGAGCTGTTTTTT.

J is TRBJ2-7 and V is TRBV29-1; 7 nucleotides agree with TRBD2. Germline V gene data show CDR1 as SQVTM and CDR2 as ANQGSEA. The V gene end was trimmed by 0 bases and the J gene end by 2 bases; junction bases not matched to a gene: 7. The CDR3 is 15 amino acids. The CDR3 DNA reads TGCAGCGTTGAAGATCCGAGGGGAGGGACCTACGAGCAGTACTTC. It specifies CSVEDPRGGTYEQYF.

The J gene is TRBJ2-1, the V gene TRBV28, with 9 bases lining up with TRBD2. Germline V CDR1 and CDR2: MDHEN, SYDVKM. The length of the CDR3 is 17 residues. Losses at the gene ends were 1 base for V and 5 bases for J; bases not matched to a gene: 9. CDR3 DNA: TGTGCCAGCAGTTTATACCTGTCTAGCGGGATCAACAATGAGCAGTTCTTC. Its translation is CASSLYLSSGINNEQFF. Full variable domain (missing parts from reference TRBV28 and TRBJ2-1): DVKVTQSSRYLVKRTGEKVFLECVQDMDHENMFWYRQDPGLGLRLIYFSYDVKMKEKGDIPEGYSVSREKKERFSLILESASTNQTSMYLCASSLYLSSGINNEQFFGPGTRLTVL.